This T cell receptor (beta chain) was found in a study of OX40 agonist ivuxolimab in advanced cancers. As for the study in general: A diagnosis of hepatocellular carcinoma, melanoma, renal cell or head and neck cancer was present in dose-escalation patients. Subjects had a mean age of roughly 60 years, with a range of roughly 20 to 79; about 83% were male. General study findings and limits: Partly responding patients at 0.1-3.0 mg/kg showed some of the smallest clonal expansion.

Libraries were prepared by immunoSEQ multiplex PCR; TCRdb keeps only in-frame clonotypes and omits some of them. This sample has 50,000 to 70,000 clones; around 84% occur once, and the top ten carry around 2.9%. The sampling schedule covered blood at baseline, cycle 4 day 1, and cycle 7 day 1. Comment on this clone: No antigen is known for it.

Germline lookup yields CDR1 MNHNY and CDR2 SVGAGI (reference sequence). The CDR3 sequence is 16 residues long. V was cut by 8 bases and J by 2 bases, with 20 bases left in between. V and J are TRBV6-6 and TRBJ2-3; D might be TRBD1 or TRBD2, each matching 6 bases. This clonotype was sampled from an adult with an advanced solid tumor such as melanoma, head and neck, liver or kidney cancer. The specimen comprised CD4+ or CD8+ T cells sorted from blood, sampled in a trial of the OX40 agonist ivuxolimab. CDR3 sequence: CASRGRGTVATDTQYF. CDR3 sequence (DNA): TGTGCCAGCCGGGGGCGGGGCACCGTCGCCACAGATACGCAGTATTTT.